Each of the 5 T cell receptor beta chains below was sequenced from the same sample in a study of naive and memory T cell subsets. Ligated cDNA underwent four rounds of PCR with nested alpha and beta constant region primers and SP2. From the UMI-ligation and nested PCR reads, TCRdb called clonotypes with MiXCR, one entry per CDR3 protein. The table includes tens of thousands of distinct CDR3 sequences, approximately 10% detected once. Treatment described: skin biopsy from PPD injection site in Mantoux-positive individual. The library had UMIs added by 3' ligation of an oligonucleotide to TCR cDNA. Here the sequenced sample was skin, taken from a tuberculin skin test site. These receptors originate from an adult in good health.

The sample holds many counts of this clonotype. CDR3: CASLSRHNLVKAAQETQYF. The CDR3 DNA reads TGTGCCAGCCTTTCCCGGCATAACCTAGTCAAGGCCGCCCAAGAGACCCAGTACTTC. The rearrangement uses TRBV13 and TRBJ2-5; the D is unclear. CDR3 size: 19 residues. Germline loops: CDR1 PRHDT, CDR2 FYEKMQ (reference sequence). The ends were cut back, 8 bases at V and 1 base at J, with 29 bases in the middle.

This clonotype was picked up many times. CDR3 DNA: TGTGCCAGCAGTTACTCCGGACAGGGGACCTATGGCTACACCTTC. This translates into CASSYSGQGTYGYTF. The chain carries TRBV6-5 and TRBJ1-2, with TRBD1 identical over 9 bases. V trimming: 0 bases; J trimming: 4 bases; junction bases outside the gene matches: 3. Germline assignment: CDR1 MNHEY and CDR2 SVGAGI. This CDR3 region has 15 residues.

This clonotype was counted a few times. The CDR3 protein is CASSTRLAGAFEQYF. For the CDR3, the DNA is TGTGCCAGCAGCACCCGACTAGCGGGGGCCTTCGAGCAGTACTTC. This chain links TRBV5-4 with TRBJ2-7, with 12 bases fitting TRBD2. The germline gives CDR1 SGHNT, CDR2 YYREEE (reference sequence). The CDR3 extends over 15 amino acids. The V gene end was trimmed by 4 bases and the J gene end by 6 bases; junction bases not matched to a gene: 8.

This clonotype is judged medium-sized (0.01 to 0.1%). The chain joins TRBV7-6 to TRBJ2-2, with D perhaps TRBD1 or TRBD2 (5 bases each). Per germline, CDR1 SGHVS and CDR2 FNYEAQ. V lost 1 base, J lost 2 bases, and 17 bases lay in between. The CDR3 is made up of 18 amino acids. The CDR3 loop reads CASSLEARGALNTGELFF. The CDR3 region has the DNA TGTGCCAGCAGCTTAGAGGCTCGAGGGGCTTTAAACACCGGGGAGCTGTTTTTT.

This clonotype has a count of ten or more. The rearrangement links TRBV5-1 to TRBJ1-1; D is perhaps TRBD1 (5 bases). Germline CDR1 is SGHRS and CDR2 is YFSETQ. V gave up 5 bases and J gave up 5 bases, with 10 bases separating them. The CDR3 loop spans 12 amino acids. Here the CDR3 DNA reads TGCGCCAGCAGGCGCAGGGATACTGAAGCTTTCTTT. Protein product: CASRRRDTEAFF.